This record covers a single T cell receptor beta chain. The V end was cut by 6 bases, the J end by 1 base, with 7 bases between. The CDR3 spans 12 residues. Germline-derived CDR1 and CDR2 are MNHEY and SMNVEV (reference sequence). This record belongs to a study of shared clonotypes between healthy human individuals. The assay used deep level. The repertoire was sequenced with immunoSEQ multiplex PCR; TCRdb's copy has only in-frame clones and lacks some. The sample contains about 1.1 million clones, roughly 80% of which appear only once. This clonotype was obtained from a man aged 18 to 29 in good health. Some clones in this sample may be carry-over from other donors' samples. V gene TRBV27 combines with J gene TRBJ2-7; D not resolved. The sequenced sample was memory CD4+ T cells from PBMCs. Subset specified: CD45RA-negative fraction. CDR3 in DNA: TGTGCCAGCAGCGCCTCTTCCTACGAGCAGTACTTC. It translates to CASSASSYEQYF.